Listed below are T cell receptor beta chains from one sample, sequenced in a study of response to subunit inactivated influenza vaccine. TCRdb re-derived calls from the RT-PCR reads in MiXCR, one entry per CDR3 protein. The data contain fewer than 800,000 distinct CDR3 sequences, about a sixth of them seen just once; the ten biggest clones take up about 9.9%. Sequenced material: PBMCs from blood, taken 12 days after vaccination. The receptor set was obtained from a man aged 50 to 60 who received an inactivated influenza vaccine. CDR3s include the opening cysteine and the closing phenylalanine or tryptophan. Fields, in order: J gene, clone size, V gene, D gene, CDR3 protein, CDR3 DNA. The D gene is left open where the match is weak. Only part of the rows carry a size: once, few, many, or a class if the clone is expanded.

j_gene: TRBJ2-1
abundance: .
v_gene: TRBV14
d_gene: .
CDR3aa: CASSHPFAGISSYNEQFF
CDR3nt: TGTGCCAGCAGCCATCCCTTTGCGGGCATAAGCTCCTACAATGAGCAGTTCTTC

j_gene: TRBJ2-7
abundance: .
v_gene: TRBV6-5
d_gene: .
CDR3aa: CASSYLGGYYEQYF
CDR3nt: TGTGCCAGCAGTTACCTGGGTGGCTACTACGAGCAGTACTTC

j_gene: TRBJ2-1
abundance: many
v_gene: TRBV12-3/TRBV12-4
d_gene: TRBD2
CDR3aa: CASSRSGSAYNEQFF
CDR3nt: TGTGCCAGCAGTCGAAGCGGGAGTGCCTACAATGAGCAGTTCTTC

j_gene: TRBJ2-2
abundance: few
v_gene: TRBV5-1
d_gene: TRBD2
CDR3aa: CASTSLAGGANTGELFF
CDR3nt: TGCGCCAGCACATCACTAGCGGGGGGCGCGAACACCGGGGAGCTGTTTTTT

j_gene: TRBJ2-7
abundance: .
v_gene: TRBV6-5
d_gene: TRBD1
CDR3aa: CASSYLTGKLYEQYF
CDR3nt: TGTGCCAGCAGTTACCTGACAGGGAAGCTATACGAGCAGTACTTC

j_gene: TRBJ1-5
abundance: few
v_gene: TRBV28
d_gene: .
CDR3aa: CASSLRSGNNQPQHF
CDR3nt: TGTGCCAGCAGTTTAAGATCCGGAAACAATCAGCCCCAGCATTTT

j_gene: TRBJ1-1
abundance: few
v_gene: TRBV29-1
d_gene: TRBD1
CDR3aa: CSVDTLTGGTEAFF
CDR3nt: TGCAGCGTTGATACCCTGACAGGGGGCACTGAAGCTTTCTTT

j_gene: TRBJ1-2
abundance: .
v_gene: TRBV3-1
d_gene: TRBD1
CDR3aa: CASSPTTGPIGYTF
CDR3nt: TGTGCCAGCAGCCCCACGACAGGGCCCATCGGCTACACCTTC

j_gene: TRBJ2-1
abundance: .
v_gene: TRBV24-1
d_gene: TRBD1
CDR3aa: CATSDASRGHSYNEQFF
CDR3nt: TGTGCCACCAGTGATGCCAGCAGGGGGCACTCCTACAATGAGCAGTTCTTC

j_gene: TRBJ2-1
abundance: .
v_gene: TRBV11-2
d_gene: TRBD2
CDR3aa: CASSLDLLAGYNEQFF
CDR3nt: TGTGCCAGCAGCTTAGATCTTTTAGCGGGGTACAATGAGCAGTTCTTC

j_gene: TRBJ2-7
abundance: few
v_gene: TRBV4-1
d_gene: .
CDR3aa: CASSPVTVRGSYEQYF
CDR3nt: TGCGCCAGCAGCCCAGTGACGGTCCGAGGGTCCTACGAGCAGTACTTC

j_gene: TRBJ2-7
abundance: few
v_gene: TRBV20-1
d_gene: TRBD2
CDR3aa: CSAQRSGGAFYEQYF
CDR3nt: TGCAGTGCCCAGCGGAGCGGGGGGGCATTTTACGAGCAGTACTTC

j_gene: TRBJ2-1
abundance: many
v_gene: TRBV12-3/TRBV12-4
d_gene: TRBD2
CDR3aa: CASSPSSGSSYNEQFF
CDR3nt: TGTGCCAGCAGCCCTTCTAGCGGGAGCTCCTACAATGAGCAGTTCTTC

j_gene: TRBJ2-1
abundance: many
v_gene: TRBV15
d_gene: .
CDR3aa: CATSIKLVYEQFF
CDR3nt: TGTGCCACCAGCATTAAACTAGTCTATGAGCAGTTCTTC

j_gene: TRBJ2-5
abundance: few
v_gene: TRBV5-1
d_gene: TRBD1
CDR3aa: CASSLSSGQGAGKTQYF
CDR3nt: TGCGCCAGCAGCTTATCTTCGGGACAGGGGGCAGGAAAGACCCAGTACTTC

j_gene: TRBJ2-7
abundance: few
v_gene: TRBV5-1
d_gene: .
CDR3aa: CASRKGPSLLVDEQYF
CDR3nt: TGCGCCAGCAGGAAAGGACCTTCACTGTTGGTGGACGAGCAGTACTTC

j_gene: TRBJ2-1
abundance: .
v_gene: TRBV19
d_gene: TRBD1
CDR3aa: CASSPSGQGQQFF
CDR3nt: TGTGCCAGTAGTCCCTCGGGACAGGGACAGCAGTTCTTC